A selection of T cell receptor beta chains follows, all from one sample in a study of blood T cell repertoires in COVID-19. Some clones are missing from TCRdb's copy, which holds only in-frame ones; the method was immunoSEQ multiplex PCR. The table lists fewer than 350,000 clones, roughly 89% of them singletons. The sequencing sample was made of PBMCs or T cells enriched from blood (not recorded which). The receptor source for this set is a man in his 60s who had recovered from COVID-19. Both conserved end residues are part of each CDR3.

v_call cdr3_aa
TRBV3-1/TRBV3-2 CASSSTRIAYEQYF
TRBV18 CASSDGRGHDEQFF
TRBV4-1 CASSQDSRGYTGELFF
TRBV6-1 CASSEISLLSYNEQFF
TRBV27 CASSLYRAQETQYF
TRBV9 CASSVEGTNQPQHF
TRBV6-2/TRBV6-3 CASSYSGQSDSNQPQHF
TRBV9 CASSVEGGSAQYF
TRBV7-2 CASSLSGTSYNEQFF
TRBV28 CASSPDRGQRNTEAFF
TRBV7-2 CASRPGGASNQPQHF
TRBV6-5 CASRGTGDNQPQHF
TRBV10-2 CASSEQGALNEKLFF